This T cell receptor (beta chain) was observed in a study of blood T cell repertoires in COVID-19. Study information: Researchers got acute and convalescent COVID-19 samples from the United States, Italy and Spain.

Some clones are missing from TCRdb's copy, which holds only in-frame ones; the method was immunoSEQ multiplex PCR. The sample has about 85,000 clones, roughly 89% seen once. The CDR3 has 14 residues. The ends were cut back, 2 bases at V and 7 bases at J, with 11 bases in the middle. Germline V gives CDR1 MNHNS, CDR2 SASEGT. Sequencing used peripheral blood. V usage is TRBV6-1 and J usage is TRBJ2-2, with D possibly TRBD1 on 5 matching bases. The sequence derives from a woman aged 80 or older with active or convalescent COVID-19. The DNA for the CDR3 is TGTGCCAGCAGTGAAAGCAGGGTGGGCGGGGAGCTGTTTTTT. Residues: CASSESRVGGELFF.